This is a list of T cell receptor beta chains from one sample in a study of T-cell memory formation after mild COVID-19. Using its own MiXCR run on the 5' RACE reads, TCRdb lists one record per CDR3 protein. The sample holds around 110,000 distinct CDR3 sequences, about an eighth seen once. The sequenced sample consisted of PBMCs or a T cell subset sorted from them (not recorded which). These receptors all come from an adult woman who had mild COVID-19 (a few samples of this study predate the infection). Cell type and time point are not known. CDR3s include the opening cysteine and the closing phenylalanine or tryptophan. For some rows the clone size is stated as once, few or many, or as a class when expanded; others skip it.

V gene	clone size	J gene	CDR3 protein
TRBV5-6	NA	TRBJ1-2	CASNRGGDGYTF
TRBV7-6	few	TRBJ2-1	CASSATGGFGNEQFF
TRBV12-3/TRBV12-4	few	TRBJ2-7	CASSPRLSGGPHEQYF
TRBV9	NA	TRBJ2-7	CASSSASGANEQYF
TRBV29-1	NA	TRBJ2-7	CSVEILGSYEQYF
TRBV15	few	TRBJ1-1	CATSRDWGLGNTEAFF
TRBV24-1	few	TRBJ1-2	CATSDSTGTGGNYGYTF
TRBV7-6	few	TRBJ2-5	CASSSRAAGRGETQYF
TRBV3-1	few	TRBJ1-2	CASSQDNRGQVRRGGLYGYTF
TRBV20-1	NA	TRBJ1-2	CSAFTHGPQFDTF
TRBV9	few	TRBJ2-3	CASSQGSADTQYF
TRBV7-8	NA	TRBJ2-1	CASSLTRGAGPIAGGLYNEQFF
TRBV6-2/TRBV6-3	few	TRBJ2-5	CASSRTSSQETQYF
TRBV6-5	few	TRBJ1-2	CASSYKWGYGYTF
TRBV14	NA	TRBJ1-1	CASSPLAGDMNTEAFF
TRBV15	many	TRBJ2-3	CATSIYDGSTDTQYF
TRBV20-1	few	TRBJ2-7	CSARDLGEVDPYEQYF
TRBV28	few	TRBJ2-1	CASSLTSGRQDEQFF
TRBV7-9	few	TRBJ1-1	CASSTLRALNTEAFF
TRBV6-6	NA	TRBJ2-3	CASSFRGPGADTQYF
TRBV12-3/TRBV12-4	many	TRBJ2-5	CASSDGPGTVQETQYF
TRBV29-1	few	TRBJ2-7	CSVRTSGTLSYEQYF
TRBV7-8	few	TRBJ2-7	CASSPRQALGHEQYF
TRBV19	many	TRBJ2-1	CASQATSYNEQFF
TRBV7-3	NA	TRBJ2-3	CASSFHPSGKTDTQYF
TRBV11-2	NA	TRBJ2-5	CASSLVGQGAHIETQYF
TRBV5-5	NA	TRBJ2-3	CASSPQSSTDTQYF
TRBV20-1	many	TRBJ2-7	CSARARPASLYEQYF
TRBV29-1	NA	TRBJ2-6	CSVDFWEEGTGANVLTF
TRBV5-1	NA	TRBJ1-1	CASSFSPGVRMNTEAFF
TRBV27	many	TRBJ2-7	CASSRDSSYEQYF
TRBV29-1	NA	TRBJ2-7	CSVEVRADEQYF
TRBV7-6	NA	TRBJ2-7	CASSPGQGDSYEQYF
TRBV20-1	few	TRBJ2-7	CSASIGEIYEQYF
TRBV13	NA	TRBJ2-1	CASSSPGTGNNEQFF
TRBV7-9	NA	TRBJ2-3	CASSLYGLADTSTDTQYF
TRBV19	NA	TRBJ2-1	CASSFSGGASDEQFF
TRBV5-1	many	TRBJ2-1	CASSPGVGAEYNEQFF
TRBV20-1	NA	TRBJ2-1	CSARAYNEQFF
TRBV30	NA	TRBJ2-3	CAWMAGTDTQYF
TRBV11-2	NA	TRBJ2-7	CASSLYSGTLSYEQYF
TRBV13	NA	TRBJ1-1	CASSPRDRGRTEAFF
TRBV27	few	TRBJ2-1	CASSPVAGAYNEQFF
TRBV27	few	TRBJ2-1	CASSTSGYLEQFF
TRBV6-5	NA	TRBJ2-3	CASSYMGLARDTQYF
TRBV2	NA	TRBJ2-7	CASSERTSSYEQYF
TRBV12-3/TRBV12-4	NA	TRBJ2-7	CASSFLWGGEYEQYF
TRBV4-3	NA	TRBJ2-2	CASSPRTSGLTGELFF
TRBV12-3/TRBV12-4	NA	TRBJ2-1	CASSFTASYNEQFF
TRBV5-4	few	TRBJ2-5	CASSARTSVKETQYF
TRBV20-1	NA	TRBJ2-7	CSARDAGTGFTYEQYF
TRBV19	NA	TRBJ2-7	CASSIRPAGEQYF
TRBV15	few	TRBJ2-7	CATSRGPIGSEQYF
TRBV4-3	NA	TRBJ1-5	CASSQDATANQPQHF
TRBV15	many	TRBJ2-7	CATSRDRSGRSSYEQYF
TRBV6-5	NA	TRBJ2-1	CASSPLTGPNEQFF
TRBV7-9	few	TRBJ2-7	CASRSQGLGDEQYF
TRBV2	few	TRBJ2-1	CASSESSGGYNEQFF
TRBV15	few	TRBJ2-3	CATSRDLSLVDTQYF